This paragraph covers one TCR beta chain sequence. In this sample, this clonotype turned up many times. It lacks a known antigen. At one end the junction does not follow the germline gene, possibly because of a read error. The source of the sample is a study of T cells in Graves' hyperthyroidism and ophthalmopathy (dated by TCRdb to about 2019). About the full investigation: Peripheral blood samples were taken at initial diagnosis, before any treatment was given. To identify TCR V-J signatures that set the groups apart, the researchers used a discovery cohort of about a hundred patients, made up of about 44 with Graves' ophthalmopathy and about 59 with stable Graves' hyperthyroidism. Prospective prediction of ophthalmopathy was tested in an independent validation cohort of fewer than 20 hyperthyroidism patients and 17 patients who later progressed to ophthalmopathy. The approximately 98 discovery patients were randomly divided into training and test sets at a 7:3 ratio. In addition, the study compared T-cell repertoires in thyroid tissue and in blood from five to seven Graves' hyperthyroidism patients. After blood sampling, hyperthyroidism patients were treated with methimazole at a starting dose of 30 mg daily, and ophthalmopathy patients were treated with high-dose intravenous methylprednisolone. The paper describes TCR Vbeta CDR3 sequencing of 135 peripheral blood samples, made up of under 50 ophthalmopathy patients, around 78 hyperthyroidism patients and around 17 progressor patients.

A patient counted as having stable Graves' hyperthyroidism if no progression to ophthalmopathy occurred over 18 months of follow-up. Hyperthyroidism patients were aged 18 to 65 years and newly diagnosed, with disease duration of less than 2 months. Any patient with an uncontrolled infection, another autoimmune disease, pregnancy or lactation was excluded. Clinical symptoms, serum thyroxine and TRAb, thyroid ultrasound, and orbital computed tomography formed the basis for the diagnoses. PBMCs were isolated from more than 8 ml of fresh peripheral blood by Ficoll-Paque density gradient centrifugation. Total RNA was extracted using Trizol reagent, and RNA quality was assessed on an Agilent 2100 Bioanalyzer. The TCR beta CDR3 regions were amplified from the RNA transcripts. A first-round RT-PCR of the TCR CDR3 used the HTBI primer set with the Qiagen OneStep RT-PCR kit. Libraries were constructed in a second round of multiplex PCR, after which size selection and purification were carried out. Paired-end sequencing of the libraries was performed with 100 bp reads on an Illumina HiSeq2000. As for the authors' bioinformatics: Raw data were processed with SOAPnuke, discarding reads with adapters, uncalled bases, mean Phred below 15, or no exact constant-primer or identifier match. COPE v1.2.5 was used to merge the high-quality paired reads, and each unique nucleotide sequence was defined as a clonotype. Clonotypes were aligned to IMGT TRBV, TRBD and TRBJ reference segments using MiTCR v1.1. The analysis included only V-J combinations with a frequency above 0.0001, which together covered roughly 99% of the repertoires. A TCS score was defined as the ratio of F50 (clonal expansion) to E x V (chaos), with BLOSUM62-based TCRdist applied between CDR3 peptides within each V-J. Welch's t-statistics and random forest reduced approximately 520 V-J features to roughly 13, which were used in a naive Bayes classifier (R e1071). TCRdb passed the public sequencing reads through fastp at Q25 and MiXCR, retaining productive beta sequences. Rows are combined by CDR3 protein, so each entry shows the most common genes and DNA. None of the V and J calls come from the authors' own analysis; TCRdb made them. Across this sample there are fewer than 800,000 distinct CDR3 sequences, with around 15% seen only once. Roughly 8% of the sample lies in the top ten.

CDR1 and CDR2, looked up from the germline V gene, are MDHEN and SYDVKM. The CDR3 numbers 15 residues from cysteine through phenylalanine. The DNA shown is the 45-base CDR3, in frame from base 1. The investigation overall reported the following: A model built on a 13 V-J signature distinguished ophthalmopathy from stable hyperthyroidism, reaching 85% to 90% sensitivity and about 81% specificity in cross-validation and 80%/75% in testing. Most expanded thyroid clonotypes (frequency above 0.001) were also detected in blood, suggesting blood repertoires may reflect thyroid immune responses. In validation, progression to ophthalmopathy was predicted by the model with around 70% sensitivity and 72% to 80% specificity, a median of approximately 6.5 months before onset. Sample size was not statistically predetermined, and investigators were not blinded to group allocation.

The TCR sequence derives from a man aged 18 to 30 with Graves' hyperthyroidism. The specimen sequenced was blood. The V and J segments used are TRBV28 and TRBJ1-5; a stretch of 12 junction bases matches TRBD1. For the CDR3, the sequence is CASGFGTGGGQPQHF. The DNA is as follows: TGTGCCAGCGGTTTCGGGACAGGGGGCGGCCAGCCCCAGCATTTT.